The next 2 T cell receptor beta chains were all read from a single sample in a study of blood T cell repertoires in COVID-19. Measured with immunoSEQ multiplex PCR; TCRdb has only the in-frame clones, and not every one. The sample holds 200,000 to 250,000 clones; roughly 84% are singletons and the top ten take 3% to 4.5%. The sequenced material came from peripheral blood. Receptor source: a woman older than 75 with acute or convalescent COVID-19.

The V and J genes are TRBV2 and TRBJ2-1, with D perhaps matching TRBD2 (6 bases). The CDR3 length is 13 residues. With 6 bases removed from V and 12 bases from J, the gap between germline ends came to 18 bases. The germline V gene has CDR1 SNHLY and CDR2 FYNNEI. The CDR3 reads CASSSEGLRRQFF. For the CDR3, the DNA is TGTGCCAGCAGCTCGGAGGGGTTGCGCCGGCAGTTCTTC.

The chain combines TRBV7-2 with TRBJ1-4; 7 nucleotides line up with TRBD1. CDR1 and CDR2 (germline): SGHTA, FQGNSA. V shed 3 bases, J shed 8 bases, and the junction held 6 bases outside the gene matches. The CDR3 spans 14 residues. CDR3 loop: CASSFNRGGEKLFF. CDR3 nucleotides: TGTGCCAGCAGCTTTAACAGGGGTGGGGAAAAACTGTTTTTT.